This TCR beta chain was observed in a study of PD-1 blockade in classical Hodgkin lymphoma. Points from the study as a whole: With respect to the repertoire differences, their causes, possibly disease activity or prior therapy, remain undefined. In newly diagnosed patients, baseline TCR diversity was reportedly below that of healthy donors.

Regarding this clone: The antigen remains undetermined.

Time point defined: newly diagnosed, previously untreated cHL patient sample. Magnetic negative selection, applied to thawed PBMCs, was used to isolate the CD8+ T cells. Researchers used newly diagnosed, untreated classical Hodgkin lymphoma PBMCs for comparison. Method: immunoSEQ multiplex PCR; TCRdb's copy keeps in-frame clones and lacks some. The table records roughly 21,000 clones, just under 90% of them present only once. The CDR3 sequence is 13 residues long. Germline-derived CDR1 and CDR2 are WSHSY and SAAADI. With 4 bases removed from V and 3 bases from J, the gap between germline ends came to 7 bases.

This chain joins TRBV10-2 and TRBJ2-1, with TRBD2 as a possible D gene (5 bases). The receptor comes from a human donor with classical Hodgkin lymphoma. The sample taken for sequencing was CD8+ T cells from blood. The CDR3 loop is CASSGTYYNEQFF. The CDR3 DNA reads TGCGCCAGCAGTGGGACTTACTACAATGAGCAGTTCTTC.